This is a list of T cell receptor beta chains from one sample in a study of shared clonotypes between healthy human individuals. Method: immunoSEQ multiplex PCR; TCRdb's copy keeps in-frame clones and lacks some. Of about 490,000 clones in the sample, 79% were seen once. The sample comprised PBMCs. Receptors originate from a woman between 40 and 55 years old in good health. Some clones in this sample may be carry-over from other donors' samples. Each CDR3 is given without its conserved first and last residue.

len	v_gene	j_gene	CDR3aa
13	TRBV27	TRBJ2-1	ASSFPGGQGYEQF
11	TRBV5-1	TRBJ2-1	ASSLAAAHEQF
10	TRBV18	TRBJ2-7	ASSPTIYEQY
14	TRBV5-1	TRBJ2-1	ASSLETGFSYNEQF
16	TRBV27	TRBJ2-1	ASSSPLTRASSYNEQF
12	TRBV25-1	TRBJ2-1	ASSPSVGGDEQF
10	TRBV28	TRBJ1-2	ASSLGTDGYT
15	TRBV4-1	TRBJ1-2	ASSRSIDAGLGYGYT
12	TRBV5-1	TRBJ2-1	ASSPGLAEGEQF
12	TRBV25-1	TRBJ2-5	ASSESRDQETQY
14	TRBV6-1	TRBJ2-7	ASSERRSPGPYEQY
14	TRBV28	TRBJ2-5	ASSDGAGTSGRDMN
13	TRBV5-1	TRBJ1-6	ASSLDQGTNSPLH
13	TRBV29-1	TRBJ2-7	SVGLAGVAPLEQY
11	TRBV7-9	TRBJ2-4	ASSLEIGWDRD
10	TRBV19	TRBJ1-5	ASSIQEQPQH
12	TRBV7-2	TRBJ2-1	ASSQAVPYNEQF
11	TRBV4-3	TRBJ2-3	ASSQDVADTQY
13	TRBV4-1	TRBJ2-7	ASSQAGTATYEQY
18	TRBV18	TRBJ1-4	ASSPGSGTGGSHHNEKLF
13	TRBV28	TRBJ2-7	ASSFLDRDSYEQY
12	TRBV7-8	TRBJ2-1	ASTRGLAFGEQF
12	TRBV10-2	TRBJ1-1	ASSERGLSTEAF
16	TRBV5-1	TRBJ2-6	ASSLGRQEAPGANVLT
10	TRBV28	TRBJ2-7	ASSLFLYEQY
12	TRBV27	TRBJ1-5	ASSLSRGLQPQH
15	TRBV5-5	TRBJ1-5	ASSFYQGARGNQPQH
13	TRBV27	TRBJ2-1	ASSPRAALGNEQF
13	TRBV7-3	TRBJ2-2	ASSLASMGTGELF
12	TRBV19	TRBJ2-5	ASSIGDIQETQY
14	TRBV4-1	TRBJ1-4	ASSHTPGVTNEKLF
16	TRBV28	TRBJ2-6	ASSSGLAGGAGANVLT
11	TRBV19	TRBJ1-1	ASSPHQNTEAF
13	TRBV2	TRBJ2-7	ASSPGTGARWEQY
15	TRBV5-6	TRBJ2-1	ASSLGPSGAVGNEQF
16	TRBV28	TRBJ2-6	ASSSRTGVFSGANVLT
11	TRBV2	TRBJ1-5	ASSDWVVKPQH
10	TRBV6-1	TRBJ2-1	ASSEGRNEQF
14	TRBV5-1	TRBJ2-5	ASSRGSSGREETQY
13	TRBV28	TRBJ1-4	ASSSPGGWNEKLF
13	TRBV7-2	TRBJ1-1	ASSLDGTGGIKAF
11	TRBV6-8	TRBJ2-7	ASSSGLAGEQY
9	TRBV29-1	TRBJ2-1	SVVRGNEQF
12	TRBV28	TRBJ1-1	ASSLGGLDTEAF
13	TRBV7-3	TRBJ2-5	ASSFRGQEQETQY
14	TRBV28	TRBJ1-4	ASSLLPPAFSGELF
11	TRBV7-3	TRBJ2-7	ASSSYPGYEQY
14	TRBV18	TRBJ2-3	ASSSGLAGGVDTQY
12	TRBV27	TRBJ2-1	ASSFVGTSNEQF
13	TRBV11-2	TRBJ2-7	ASSYPGQGSYEQY
14	TRBV30	TRBJ2-7	AWSDPLDRGLYEQY
12	TRBV12-5	TRBJ2-3	ASALSRITDTQY
12	TRBV28	TRBJ1-1	ASSLGMWNTEAF
13	TRBV27	TRBJ1-2	ASSSTWTGKNGYT
14	TRBV6-1	TRBJ2-7	ASSEEVRQSSYEQY
12	TRBV28	TRBJ1-4	ASDGGAANEKLF